These T cell receptor beta chains were read from a single sample in a study of T cells expressing NK-cell markers. No DNA is given; TCRdb re-called the 5' RACE reads and lists each CDR3 protein once. The data show fewer than 550,000 distinct CDR3 sequences, and the top ten clones hold over 1.3%. Source material: blood T cells: a sorted CD56 or NKG2C T cell subset, CD4+ or CD8+ T cells, or bulk PBMC T cells (not recorded which). All receptors derive from a woman in her forties or fifties in good health. Each CDR3 is given with its conserved first and last residue. Fields, in order: J gene, V gene, CDR3 protein.

j_call: TRBJ1-5; v_call: TRBV19; cdr3_aa: CASSIGPGMGNQPQHF
j_call: TRBJ2-1; v_call: TRBV6-6; cdr3_aa: CASSYGLAGGIRNEQFF
j_call: TRBJ2-1; v_call: TRBV6-1; cdr3_aa: CASSVLRKGANHYNEQFF
j_call: TRBJ2-5; v_call: TRBV25-1; cdr3_aa: CASWETGEETQYF
j_call: TRBJ2-7; v_call: TRBV7-8; cdr3_aa: CASADGAYEQYF
j_call: TRBJ2-2; v_call: TRBV28; cdr3_aa: CASTPRGGGGELFF
j_call: TRBJ2-1; v_call: TRBV7-6; cdr3_aa: CASSSGPPGGEQFF
j_call: TRBJ2-7; v_call: TRBV12-3/TRBV12-4; cdr3_aa: CASSIRRQGILGSAYEQYF
j_call: TRBJ2-1; v_call: TRBV29-1; cdr3_aa: CSVGGHRVVQFF
j_call: TRBJ2-5; v_call: TRBV5-1; cdr3_aa: CASSLLVGLQETQYF
j_call: TRBJ2-1; v_call: TRBV7-3; cdr3_aa: CASSNRLADYNEQFF